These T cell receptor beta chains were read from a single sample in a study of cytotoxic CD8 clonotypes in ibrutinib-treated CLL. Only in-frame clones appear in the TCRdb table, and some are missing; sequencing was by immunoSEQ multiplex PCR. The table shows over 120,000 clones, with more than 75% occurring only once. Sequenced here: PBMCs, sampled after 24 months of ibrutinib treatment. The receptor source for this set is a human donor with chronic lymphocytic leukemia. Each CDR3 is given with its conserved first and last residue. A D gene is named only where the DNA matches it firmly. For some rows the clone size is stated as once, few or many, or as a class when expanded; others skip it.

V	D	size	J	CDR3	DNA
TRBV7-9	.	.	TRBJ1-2	CASSLALASNYGYTF	TGTGCCAGCAGCTTAGCGCTTGCCTCTAACTATGGCTACACCTTC
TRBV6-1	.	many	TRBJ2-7	CASSEGWGGYEQYF	TGTGCCAGCAGTGAAGGATGGGGAGGCTACGAGCAGTACTTC
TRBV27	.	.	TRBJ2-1	CASSLLWGEQFF	TGTGCCAGCAGTTTACTTTGGGGGGAGCAGTTCTTC
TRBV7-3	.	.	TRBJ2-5	CASSLSGGGRAQETQYF	TGTGCCAGCAGCTTAAGTGGTGGCGGGCGGGCCCAAGAGACCCAGTACTTC
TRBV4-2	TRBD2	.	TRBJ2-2	CASSQDPAGAANTGELFF	TGTGCCAGCAGCCAAGATCCAGCGGGAGCCGCGAACACCGGGGAGCTGTTTTTT
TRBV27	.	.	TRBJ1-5	CASTSSAGQPQHF	TGTGCCAGCACCTCCTCAGCGGGGCAGCCCCAGCATTTT
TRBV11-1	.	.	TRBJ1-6	CASSPDATSYNSPLHF	TGTGCCAGCAGCCCAGACGCCACCTCCTATAATTCACCCCTCCACTTT
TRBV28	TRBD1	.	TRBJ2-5	CASSSPGTGLETQYF	TGTGCCAGCAGTTCTCCCGGGACAGGGTTGGAGACCCAGTACTTC
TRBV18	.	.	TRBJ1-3	CASSRKGGPGNTIYF	TGTGCCAGCTCACGAAAGGGGGGTCCTGGAAACACCATATATTTT
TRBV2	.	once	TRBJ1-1	CASRRHTNTEAFF	TGTGCCAGCAGGCGTCACACGAACACTGAAGCTTTCTTT
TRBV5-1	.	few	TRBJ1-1	CASSLVGEMNTEAFF	TGCGCCAGCAGCTTGGTTGGGGAAATGAACACTGAAGCTTTCTTT